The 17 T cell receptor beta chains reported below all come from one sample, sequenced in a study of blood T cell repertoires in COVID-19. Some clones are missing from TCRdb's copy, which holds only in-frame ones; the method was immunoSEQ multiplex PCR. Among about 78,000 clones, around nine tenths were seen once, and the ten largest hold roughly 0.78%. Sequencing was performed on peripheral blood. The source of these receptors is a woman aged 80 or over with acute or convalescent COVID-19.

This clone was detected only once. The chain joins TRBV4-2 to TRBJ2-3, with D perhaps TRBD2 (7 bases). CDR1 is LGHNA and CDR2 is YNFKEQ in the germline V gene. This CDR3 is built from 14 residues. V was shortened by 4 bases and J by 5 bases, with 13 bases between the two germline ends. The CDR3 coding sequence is TGTGCCAGCAGCCCCCGGGGGGCTGAAGATACGCAGTATTTT. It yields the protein CASSPRGAEDTQYF.

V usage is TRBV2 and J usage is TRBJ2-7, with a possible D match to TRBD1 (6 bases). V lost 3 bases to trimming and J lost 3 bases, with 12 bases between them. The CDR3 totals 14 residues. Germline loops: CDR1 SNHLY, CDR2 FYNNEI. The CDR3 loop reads CASSDRGPIYEQYF. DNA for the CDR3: TGTGCCAGCAGTGACAGGGGCCCGATCTACGAGCAGTACTTC. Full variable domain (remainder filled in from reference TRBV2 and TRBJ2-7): EPEVTQTPSHQVTQMGQEVILRCVPISNHLYFYWYRQILGQKVEFLVSFYNNEISEKSEIFDDQFSVERPDGSNFTLKIRSTKLEDSAMYFCASSDRGPIYEQYFGPGTRLTVT.

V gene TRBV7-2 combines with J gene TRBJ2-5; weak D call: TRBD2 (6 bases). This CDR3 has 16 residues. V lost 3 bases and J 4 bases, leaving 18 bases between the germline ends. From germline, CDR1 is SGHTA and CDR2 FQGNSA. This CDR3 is CASSFLGGARVETQYF. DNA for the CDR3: TGTGCCAGCAGCTTTTTAGGAGGGGCGCGGGTAGAGACCCAGTACTTC.

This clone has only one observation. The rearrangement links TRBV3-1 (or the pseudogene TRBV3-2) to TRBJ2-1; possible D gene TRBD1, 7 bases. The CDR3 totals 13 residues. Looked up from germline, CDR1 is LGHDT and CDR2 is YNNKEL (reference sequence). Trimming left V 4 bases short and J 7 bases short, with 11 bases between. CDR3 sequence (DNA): TGTGCCAGCAGCCTCAGGGGGGTAAATGAGCAGTTCTTC. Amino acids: CASSLRGVNEQFF.

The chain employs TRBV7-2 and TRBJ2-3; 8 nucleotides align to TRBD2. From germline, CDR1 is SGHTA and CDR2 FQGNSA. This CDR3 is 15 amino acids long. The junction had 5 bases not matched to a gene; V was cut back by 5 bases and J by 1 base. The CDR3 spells CASSRGGLGTDTQYF. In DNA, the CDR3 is TGTGCCAGCAGCCGCGGGGGGCTGGGCACAGATACGCAGTATTTT. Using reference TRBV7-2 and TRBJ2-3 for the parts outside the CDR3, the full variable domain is GAGVSQSPSNKVTEKGKDVELRCDPISGHTALYWYRQSLGQGLEFLIYFQGNSAPDKSGLPSDRFSAERTGGSVSTLTIQRTQQEDSAVYLCASSRGGLGTDTQYFGPGTRLTVL.

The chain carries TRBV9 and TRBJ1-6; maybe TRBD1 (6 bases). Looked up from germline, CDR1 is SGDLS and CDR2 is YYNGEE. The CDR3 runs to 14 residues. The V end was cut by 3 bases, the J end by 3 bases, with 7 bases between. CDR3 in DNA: TGTGCCAGCAGCGCAGGGGACTATAATTCACCCCTCCACTTT. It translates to CASSAGDYNSPLHF.

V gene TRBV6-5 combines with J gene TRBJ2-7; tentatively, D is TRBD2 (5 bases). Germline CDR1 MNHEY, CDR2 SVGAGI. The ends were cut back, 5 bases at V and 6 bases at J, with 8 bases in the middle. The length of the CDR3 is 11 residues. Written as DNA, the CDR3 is TGTGCCAGCAGTCCGGGGATCGAGCAGTACTTC. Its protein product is CASSPGIEQYF.

CDR3 sequence: CASSYSTSGNQQFF. Written as DNA, the CDR3 is TGTGCCAGCAGTTACTCGACTAGCGGGAATCAGCAGTTCTTC. The chain carries TRBV6-5 and TRBJ2-1, with TRBD2 matching 11 bases. The CDR3 extends over 14 amino acids. Trimming removed 0 bases from V and 11 bases from J; junction bases left unmatched: 3. The germline CDR1 and CDR2 sequences are MNHEY and SVGAGI.

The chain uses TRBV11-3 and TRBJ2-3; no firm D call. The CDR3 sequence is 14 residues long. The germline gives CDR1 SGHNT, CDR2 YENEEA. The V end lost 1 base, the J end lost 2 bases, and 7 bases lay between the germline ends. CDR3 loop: CASSLAGPTDTQYF. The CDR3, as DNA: TGTGCCAGCAGCTTAGCTGGGCCCACAGATACGCAGTATTTT.

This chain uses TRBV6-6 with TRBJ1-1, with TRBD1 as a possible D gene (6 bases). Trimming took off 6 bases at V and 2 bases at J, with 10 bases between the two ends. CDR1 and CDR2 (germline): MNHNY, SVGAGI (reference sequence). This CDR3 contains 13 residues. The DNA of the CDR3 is TGTGCCAGCAGGATCGGGACAAACACTGAAGCTTTCTTT. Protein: CASRIGTNTEAFF.

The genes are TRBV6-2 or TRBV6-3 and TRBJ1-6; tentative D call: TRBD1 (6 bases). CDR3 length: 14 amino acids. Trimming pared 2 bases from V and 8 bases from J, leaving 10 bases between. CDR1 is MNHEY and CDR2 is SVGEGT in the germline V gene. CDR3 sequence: CASSYEGGHSPLHF. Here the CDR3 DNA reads TGTGCCAGCAGTTACGAAGGGGGACATTCACCCCTCCACTTT.

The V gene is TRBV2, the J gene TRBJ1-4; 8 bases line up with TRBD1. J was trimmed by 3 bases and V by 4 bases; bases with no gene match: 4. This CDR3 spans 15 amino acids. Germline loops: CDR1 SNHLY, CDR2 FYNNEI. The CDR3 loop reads CASSGPGQANEKLFF. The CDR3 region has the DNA TGTGCCAGCAGTGGGCCGGGACAGGCTAATGAAAAACTGTTTTTT.

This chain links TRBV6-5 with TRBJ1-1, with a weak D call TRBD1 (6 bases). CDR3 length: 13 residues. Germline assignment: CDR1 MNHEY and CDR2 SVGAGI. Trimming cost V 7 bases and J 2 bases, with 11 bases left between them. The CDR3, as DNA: TGTGCCAGCAATCCGACAGGCAACACTGAAGCTTTCTTT. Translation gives CASNPTGNTEAFF.

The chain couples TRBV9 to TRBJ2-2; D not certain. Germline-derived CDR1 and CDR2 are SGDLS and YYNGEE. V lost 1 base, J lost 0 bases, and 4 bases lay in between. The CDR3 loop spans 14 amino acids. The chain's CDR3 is CASSVQTNTGELFF. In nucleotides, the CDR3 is TGTGCCAGCAGCGTACAGACGAACACCGGGGAGCTGTTTTTT.

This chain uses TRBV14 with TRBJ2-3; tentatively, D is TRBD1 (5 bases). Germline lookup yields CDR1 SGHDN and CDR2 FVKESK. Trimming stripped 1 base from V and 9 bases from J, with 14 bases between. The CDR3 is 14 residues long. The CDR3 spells CASSQAARDGTQYF. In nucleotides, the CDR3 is TGTGCCAGCAGCCAAGCGGCCAGGGATGGGACGCAGTATTTT.

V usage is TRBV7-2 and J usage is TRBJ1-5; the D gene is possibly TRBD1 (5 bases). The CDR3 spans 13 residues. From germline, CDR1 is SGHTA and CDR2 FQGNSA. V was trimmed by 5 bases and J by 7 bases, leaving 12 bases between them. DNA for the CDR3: TGTGCCAGCAGCGAAGGGGTATCCCAGCCCCAGCATTTT. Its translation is CASSEGVSQPQHF.

The CDR3 here is CATSDPTGPGQPQHF. The CDR3 coding sequence is TGTGCCACCAGTGACCCGACAGGGCCAGGGCAGCCCCAGCATTTT. The chain carries TRBV24-1 and TRBJ1-5; 7 nucleotides agree with TRBD1. Losses at the gene ends were 4 bases for V and 7 bases for J; bases not matched to a gene: 9. Germline V gene lookup returns CDR1 KGHDR and CDR2 SFDVKD. The CDR3 covers 15 residues.